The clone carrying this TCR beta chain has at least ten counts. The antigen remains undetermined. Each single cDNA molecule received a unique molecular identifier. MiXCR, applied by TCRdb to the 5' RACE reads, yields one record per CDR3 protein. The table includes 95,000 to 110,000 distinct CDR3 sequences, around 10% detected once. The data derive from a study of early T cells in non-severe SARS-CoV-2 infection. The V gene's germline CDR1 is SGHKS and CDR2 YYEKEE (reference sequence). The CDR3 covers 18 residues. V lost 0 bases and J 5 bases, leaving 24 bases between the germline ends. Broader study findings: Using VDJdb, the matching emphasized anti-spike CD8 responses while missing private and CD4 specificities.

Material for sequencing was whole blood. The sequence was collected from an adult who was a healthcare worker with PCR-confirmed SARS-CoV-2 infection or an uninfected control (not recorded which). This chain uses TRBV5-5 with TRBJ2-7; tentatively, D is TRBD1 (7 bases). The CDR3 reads CASSLAGEETGQQNEQYF. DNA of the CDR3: TGTGCCAGCAGCTTGGCGGGGGAAGAGACGGGACAGCAAAACGAGCAGTACTTC.